This T cell receptor beta chain was profiled in a study of beta chain features in type 1 diabetes. Study-level results: TCRB CDR3 length was moderately but significantly reduced in all four CD4+ subsets of Type 1 diabetes patients.

Each donor gave one heparinised blood draw averaging about 120 mL. CD45RO/CCR7/CD25/CD127/CD95/CD27 sorting isolated CD4+ naive, central memory, regulatory and stem cell-like memory cells. This clone has just a few counts. The antigen remains unidentified. The V segment lost 3 bases and the J segment 3 bases; nucleotides outside the gene matches: 5. CDR1 and CDR2 from the germline V gene are SGHAT and FQNNGV. The CDR3 totals 14 residues. Expressed TCRB transcripts were sequenced because the isolated RNA had all been reverse transcribed beforehand. Roughly 3.6 million reads per sample were averaged for naive, central memory and regulatory samples. The data were produced by immunoSEQ multiplex PCR, yet TCRdb's version contains in-frame clones alone and is incomplete. The sample lists 500,000 to 850,000 clones; over 11% were seen once.

The genes are TRBV11-2 and TRBJ2-7, with 7 bases fitting TRBD1. This TCR derives from a man in his late teens or twenties with type 1 diabetes. The sequencing input was naive CD4+ T cells from blood. DNA of the CDR3: TGTGCCAGCAGCTTCCGGGACAGCCTCTACGAGCAGTACTTC. This encodes CASSFRDSLYEQYF.